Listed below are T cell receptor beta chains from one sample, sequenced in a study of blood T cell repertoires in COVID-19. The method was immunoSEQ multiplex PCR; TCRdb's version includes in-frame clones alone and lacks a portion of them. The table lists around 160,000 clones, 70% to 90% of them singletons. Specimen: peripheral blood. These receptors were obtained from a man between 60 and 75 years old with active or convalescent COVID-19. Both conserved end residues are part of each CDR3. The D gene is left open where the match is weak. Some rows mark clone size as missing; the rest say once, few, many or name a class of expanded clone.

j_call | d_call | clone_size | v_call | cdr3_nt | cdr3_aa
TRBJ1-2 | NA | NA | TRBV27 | TGTGCCAGCACAAAGGGGAACTATGGCTACACCTTC | CASTKGNYGYTF
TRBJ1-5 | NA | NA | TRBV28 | TGTGCCAGCAGTTTATCCGGTGGCAATCAGCCCCAGCATTTT | CASSLSGGNQPQHF
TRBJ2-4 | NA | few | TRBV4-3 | TGCGCCAGCAGCCACTTGTCCGAAAACATTCAGTACTTC | CASSHLSENIQYF
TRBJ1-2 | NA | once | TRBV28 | TGTGCCAGCAGTCGGAGGGTGGCTAACTATGGCTACACCTTC | CASSRRVANYGYTF
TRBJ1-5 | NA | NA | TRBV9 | TGTGCCAGCAGCGAAGCAGCGGATCAGCCCCAGCATTTT | CASSEAADQPQHF
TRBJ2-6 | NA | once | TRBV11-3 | TGTGCCAGCAGCTCCCGGGGGTCTGGGGCCAACGTCCTGACTTTC | CASSSRGSGANVLTF
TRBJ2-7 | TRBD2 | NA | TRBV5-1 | TGCGCCAGCAGCTTAGCAGCGGGGGCCTACGAGCAGTACTTC | CASSLAAGAYEQYF
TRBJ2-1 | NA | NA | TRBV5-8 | TGTGCCAGCAGCTGGATTCTGACAAACTACAATGAGCAGTTCTTC | CASSWILTNYNEQFF
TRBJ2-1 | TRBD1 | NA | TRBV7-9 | TGTGCCAGCAGCTCAGGGGGCAGCAGCTACAATGAGCGGTTCTTC | CASSSGGSSYNERFF
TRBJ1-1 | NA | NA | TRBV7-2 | TGTGCCAGCAGCTTTATTCTGCGCACTGAAGCTTTCTTT | CASSFILRTEAFF
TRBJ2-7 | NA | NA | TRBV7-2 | TGTGCCAGCAATAGGGGGAATACCTACGAGCAGTACTTC | CASNRGNTYEQYF
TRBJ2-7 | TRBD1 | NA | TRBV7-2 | TGTGCCAGCAGCTCCTGGGACAGGGGGCAGCGAGAGCAGTACTTC | CASSSWDRGQREQYF
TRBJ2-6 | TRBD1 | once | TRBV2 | TGTGCCAGCACGGGGACAGGGGGCCTTCCTGGGGCCAACGTCCTGACTTTC | CASTGTGGLPGANVLTF
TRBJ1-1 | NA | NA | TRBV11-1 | TGTGCCAGCAGCCCGGTGGGGAGAAAGAACACTGAAGCTTTCTTT | CASSPVGRKNTEAFF
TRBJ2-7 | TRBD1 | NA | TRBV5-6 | TGTGCCAGCAGCTGGGACAGGGGCTACGAGCAGTACTTC | CASSWDRGYEQYF
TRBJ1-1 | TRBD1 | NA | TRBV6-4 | TGTGCCAGCACCCCGGGACAGGGCCCTGAAGCTTTCTTT | CASTPGQGPEAFF